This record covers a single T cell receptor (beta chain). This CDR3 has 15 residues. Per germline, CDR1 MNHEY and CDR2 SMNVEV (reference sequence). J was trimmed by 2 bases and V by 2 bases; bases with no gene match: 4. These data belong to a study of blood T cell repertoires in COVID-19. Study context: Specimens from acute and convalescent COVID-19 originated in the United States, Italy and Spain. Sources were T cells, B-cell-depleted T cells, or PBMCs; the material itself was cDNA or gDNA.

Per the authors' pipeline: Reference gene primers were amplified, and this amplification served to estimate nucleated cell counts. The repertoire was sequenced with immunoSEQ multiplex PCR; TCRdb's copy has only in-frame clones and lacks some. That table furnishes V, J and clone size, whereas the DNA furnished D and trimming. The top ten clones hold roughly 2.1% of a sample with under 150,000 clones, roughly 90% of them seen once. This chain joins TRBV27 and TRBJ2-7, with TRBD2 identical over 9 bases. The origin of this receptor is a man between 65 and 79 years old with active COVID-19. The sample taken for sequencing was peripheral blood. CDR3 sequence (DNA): TGTGCCAGCAGTTTACGGGCTAGCGGGACCTACGAGCAGTACTTC. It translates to CASSLRASGTYEQYF.